This T cell receptor beta chain was identified in a study of CD8 T cells in ankylosing spondylitis. Points from the study as a whole: In peripheral blood, disease-linked CD8+ clones occurred at relatively low frequencies. Significantly higher representation of disease-linked clones was reported for matched ankylosing spondylitis synovial fluid. Ankylosing spondylitis blood seemed to carry a telltale TCR beta motif made of seven or eight highly homologous variants. Past research had described some motif variants in reactive arthritis synovial fluid and blood.

TCRdb processed the 5' RACE reads anew with MiXCR; each CDR3 protein has one entry. The table records 700,000 or so distinct CDR3 sequences, 15% to 20% of them present only once. Trimming took 1 base from V and 1 from J, leaving 8 bases between them. The length of the CDR3 is 13 residues. The germline V gene has CDR1 DFQATT and CDR2 SNEGSKA (reference sequence). The table lists this clonotype with many counts. Its specificity is not known. The chain is built from TRBV20-1 and TRBJ2-7; D is ambiguous. The specimen was blood, either unsorted or a sorted T cell fraction (not recorded which). This TCR was sampled from a male donor with ankylosing spondylitis. Here the CDR3 DNA reads TGCAGTGCTAGAGGGCCTCTTTCCTACGAGCAGTACTTC. This codes for CSARGPLSYEQYF.